These T cell receptor beta chains were read from a single sample in a study of T cells in Graves' hyperthyroidism and ophthalmopathy. TCRdb analysed the multiplex PCR reads with MiXCR anew, one entry per CDR3 protein. The table records hundreds of thousands of distinct CDR3 sequences, roughly 40% of them present only once. The sequenced sample consisted of blood. The receptors were sampled from a man younger than 30 with Graves' hyperthyroidism. The CDR3 runs from the conserved cysteine through the conserved F or W. Each record gives: J gene, V gene, D gene, clone size, CDR3 DNA, CDR3 protein. The D gene is left open where the match is weak. Clone size is shown for a subset of rows, as once, few, many or a class of expanded clone.

>TRBJ1-1|TRBV29-1|.|.
TGCAGCGTTGTTCGGCAGGGGAAGACTGAAGCTTTCTTT
CSVVRQGKTEAFF
>TRBJ1-5|TRBV20-1|.|many
TGCAGTGCCCTGCGGGAGGGCGGGAATCAGCCCCAGCATTTT
CSALREGGNQPQHF
>TRBJ1-5|TRBV15|TRBD1|many
TGTGCCACCAGCAGGCGACAGGGCGACGGGCCCCAGCATTTT
CATSRRQGDGPQHF
>TRBJ2-5|TRBV4-1|.|.
TGCGCCAGCAGCGAGGGTTTCGGAGAGACCCAGTACTTC
CASSEGFGETQYF
>TRBJ2-5|TRBV7-2|.|many
TGTGCCAGCAGCTCCTGGACATCTGCACGGGAGACCCAGTACTTC
CASSSWTSARETQYF
>TRBJ1-4|TRBV15|.|.
TGTGCCACCAGCGAGGACGTAGGGGTTGGTGAAAAACTGTTTTTT
CATSEDVGVGEKLFF
>TRBJ2-7|TRBV20-1|TRBD2|.
TGCAGTGCTAGAGGGGAGGGACTATCCTACGAGCAGTACTTC
CSARGEGLSYEQYF
>TRBJ2-5|TRBV7-3|.|.
TGTGCCAGCAGCCCCATGGCGGCACCCCAAGAGACCCAGTACTTC
CASSPMAAPQETQYF
>TRBJ1-4|TRBV4-1|TRBD1|.
TGCGCCAGCAGCCCCGGGACAGGGATGGAAAAACTGTTTTTT
CASSPGTGMEKLFF
>TRBJ1-4|TRBV15|.|many
TGTGCCACCAGCAGAGTTTATGGGGCCAATAATGAAAAACTGTTTTTT
CATSRVYGANNEKLFF
>TRBJ1-6|TRBV25-1|.|.
TGTGCCAGCAGTGAAGGGAAAGGGTTCAATTCACCCCTCCACTTT
CASSEGKGFNSPLHF
>TRBJ2-5|TRBV7-8|.|many
TGTGCCAGCAGCCCTATCGAGACCCAGTACTTC
CASSPIETQYF
>TRBJ2-7|TRBV9|.|once
TGTGCCAGCAGCGAGGTCCTCCACTACGAGCAGTACTTC
CASSEVLHYEQYF
>TRBJ1-2|TRBV5-4|TRBD1|many
TGTGCCAGCAGCGGTCGGACAGGGACAAACTATGGCTACACCTTC
CASSGRTGTNYGYTF
>TRBJ1-2|TRBV7-2|TRBD1|.
TGTGCCAGCAGCTTGGGACAGGGGCACACCTTC
CASSLGQGHTF
>TRBJ2-5|TRBV13|TRBD2|few
TGTGCCAGCAGCCGCGGGGGGGCGCGCGGAGAGACCCAGTACTTC
CASSRGGARGETQYF
>TRBJ1-1|TRBV12-3/TRBV12-4|.|few
TGTGCCAGCAGCCAACCCGCGTCCACTGAAGCTTTCTTT
CASSQPASTEAFF
>TRBJ2-7|TRBV12-3/TRBV12-4|.|.
TGTGCCAGCAGTTTACCCCACCTGATCCCCTACGAGCAGTACTTC
CASSLPHLIPYEQYF
>TRBJ2-6|TRBV9|TRBD2|.
TGTGCCAGCAGCGCTAGCGGGGGCACTCATGGGGCCAACGTCCTGACTTTC
CASSASGGTHGANVLTF
>TRBJ2-7|TRBV19|.|few
TGTGCCAGTAGTACCGTCGGAGGTAACTACGAGCAGTACTTC
CASSTVGGNYEQYF
>TRBJ1-6|TRBV6-5|.|few
TGTGCCAGCAGTTACGTTTCAGCTGATAATTCACCCCTCCACTTT
CASSYVSADNSPLHF
>TRBJ1-6|TRBV5-1|.|many
TGCGCCAGCAGCTTGGCCGGCCAGAGATATTCACCCCTCCACTTT
CASSLAGQRYSPLHF
>TRBJ1-1|TRBV10-3|.|.
TGTGCCATCAGTGAGTACAGGGACACTGAAGCTTTCTTT
CAISEYRDTEAFF
>TRBJ2-5|TRBV15|TRBD2|many
TGTGCCACCAGCAGGGGACTAGCGGTACAAGAGACCCAGTACTTC
CATSRGLAVQETQYF
>TRBJ2-7|TRBV25-1|.|.
TGTGCCAGCAGGGACGACAGTACCGCCTACGAGCAGTACTTC
CASRDDSTAYEQYF
>TRBJ1-6|TRBV7-3|.|once
TGCGCCAGCAGCCAAGAAGGAGGGCGCTATAATTCACCCCTCCACTTT
CASSQEGGRYNSPLHF
>TRBJ1-1|TRBV19|.|.
TGTGCCTGGAGTTTGGACAGCGCGGCTGAAGCTTTCTTT
CAWSLDSAAEAFF
>TRBJ2-2|TRBV15|.|.
TGTGCCTCCCGGGAGTCGGGCTACAATGAGCAGTTTTTT
CASRESGYNEQFF
>TRBJ1-3|TRBV15|.|many
TGTGCCACCAGCAGAGAGGGTGCACATTTCCACTCTGGAAACACCATATATTTT
CATSREGAHFHSGNTIYF
>TRBJ1-1|TRBV10-3|.|many
TGTGCCATCAGTGGTGGCGGGGGAGCTTTCTTT
CAISGGGGAFF
>TRBJ1-5|TRBV6-5|TRBD1|few
TGTGCCAGCAGCCGGGACAGGGGGCTAGGTCAGCCCCAGCATTTT
CASSRDRGLGQPQHF
>TRBJ2-5|TRBV9|.|.
TGTGCCAGCAGCCCCCCGAACCCCACGAGGGAGACCCAGTACTTC
CASSPPNPTRETQYF
>TRBJ2-7|TRBV2|.|few
TGTGCCAGCAGTCGAACAGGACTTCAGAGCTCCTACGAGCAGTACTTC
CASSRTGLQSSYEQYF
>TRBJ2-5|TRBV7-9|.|few
TGTGCCAGCAGCCAAGAACGGGACAACCAAGAGACCCAGTACTTC
CASSQERDNQETQYF
>TRBJ2-5|TRBV10-3|.|.
TGTGCCATCAGCAGTGGGGTAGGGTCGTACCAAGAGACCCAGTACTTC
CAISSGVGSYQETQYF
>TRBJ1-1|TRBV25-1|TRBD1|many
TGTGCCAGCATAGGGACAGGGGGCTATAACACTGAAGCTTTCTTT
CASIGTGGYNTEAFF
>TRBJ1-1|TRBV10-3|TRBD1|once
TGTGCCATCAGTGCCCCGGGACAGCTTTATGAAGCTTTCTTT
CAISAPGQLYEAFF
>TRBJ1-1|TRBV7-8|.|.
TGTGCCAGCACATACGAGGGGGAGAACACTGAAGCTTTCTTT
CASTYEGENTEAFF
>TRBJ1-2|TRBV6-5|.|.
TGTGCCAGCACTAAAGGACCTTTAACTTATGGCTACACCTTC
CASTKGPLTYGYTF
>TRBJ2-5|TRBV15|.|once
TGTGCCACCAGCAGACCGGACGGCCAAGAGACCCAGTACTTC
CATSRPDGQETQYF
>TRBJ2-7|TRBV27|.|.
TGTGCCAGCAGTTTAAGGGGGTTTCGGGAAGAGCAGTACTTC
CASSLRGFREEQYF
>TRBJ2-2|TRBV12-3/TRBV12-4|TRBD1|.
TGTGCCAGCAGATTTTGGACAGGGAGAAACACCGGGGAGCTGTTTTTT
CASRFWTGRNTGELFF
>TRBJ2-7|TRBV6-1|.|.
TGTGCCAGCAGGACAGCCAAAGGCTCCTACGAGCAGTACTTC
CASRTAKGSYEQYF
>TRBJ2-7|TRBV20-1|.|many
TGCAGTGCTTACAGGGTTGACCACGAGCAGTACTTC
CSAYRVDHEQYF
>TRBJ2-5|TRBV15|.|once
TGTGCCACCAGCAGCGGCGGGTGGAAGGAGACCCAGTACTTC
CATSSGGWKETQYF
>TRBJ1-1|TRBV11-2|TRBD1|few
TGTGCCAGCAGCTTGGCAGGGGGCTGGAACACTGAAGCTTTCTTT
CASSLAGGWNTEAFF
>TRBJ1-1|TRBV29-1|.|.
TGCAGCGTCGAGGGGTCAGCCTTGGGGGACACTGAAGCTTTCTTT
CSVEGSALGDTEAFF
>TRBJ1-1|TRBV20-1|.|.
TGCAGTGCTAGAGTTGACAGTGTGAACACTGAAGCTTTCTTT
CSARVDSVNTEAFF
>TRBJ2-5|TRBV5-5|.|few
TGTGCCAGCAGCTTGTACAGACAGCGATCGGGAGAGACCCAGTACTTC
CASSLYRQRSGETQYF
>TRBJ2-6|TRBV24-1|.|many
TGTGCCACCAGTGACCCAAGCCCCTCTGGGGCCAACGTCCTGACTTTC
CATSDPSPSGANVLTF
>TRBJ1-5|TRBV19|.|.
TGTGCCAGTAGTTACCGGGGGGTACAGCCCCAGCATTTT
CASSYRGVQPQHF
>TRBJ1-1|TRBV10-1|.|few
TGCGCCAGCAGTGAGTCCGGGGGCCGGCTGGCTTTCTTT
CASSESGGRLAFF
>TRBJ2-1|TRBV19|.|many
TGTGCCAGTAGTATAGGGGGCTCCTACAATGAGCAGTTCTTC
CASSIGGSYNEQFF
>TRBJ2-1|TRBV11-1|.|.
TGTGCCAGCAGCTTAGTTCAGGTGCTTTCCTACAATGAGCGGTTCTTC
CASSLVQVLSYNERFF